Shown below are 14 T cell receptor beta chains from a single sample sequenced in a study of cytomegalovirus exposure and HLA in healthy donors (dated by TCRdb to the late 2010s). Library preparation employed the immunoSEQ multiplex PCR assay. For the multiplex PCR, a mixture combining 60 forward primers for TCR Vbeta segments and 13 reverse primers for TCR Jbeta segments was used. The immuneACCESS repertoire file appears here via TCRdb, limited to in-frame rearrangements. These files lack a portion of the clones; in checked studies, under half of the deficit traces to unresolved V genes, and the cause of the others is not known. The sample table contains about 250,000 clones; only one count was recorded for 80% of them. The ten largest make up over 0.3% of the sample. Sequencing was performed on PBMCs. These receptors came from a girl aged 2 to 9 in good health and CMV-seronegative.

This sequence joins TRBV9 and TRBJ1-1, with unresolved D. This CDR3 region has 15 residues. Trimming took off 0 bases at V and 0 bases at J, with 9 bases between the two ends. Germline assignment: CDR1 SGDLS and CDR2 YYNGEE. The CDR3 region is CASSVGHTMNTEAFF. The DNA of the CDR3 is TGTGCCAGCAGCGTAGGACACACCATGAACACTGAAGCTTTCTTT.

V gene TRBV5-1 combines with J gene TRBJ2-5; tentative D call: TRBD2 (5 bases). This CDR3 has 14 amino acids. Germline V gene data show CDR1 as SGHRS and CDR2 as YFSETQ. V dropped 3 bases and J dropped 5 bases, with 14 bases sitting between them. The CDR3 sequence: CASSWQRGSETQYF. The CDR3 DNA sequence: TGCGCCAGCAGCTGGCAGCGAGGGTCCGAGACCCAGTACTTC.

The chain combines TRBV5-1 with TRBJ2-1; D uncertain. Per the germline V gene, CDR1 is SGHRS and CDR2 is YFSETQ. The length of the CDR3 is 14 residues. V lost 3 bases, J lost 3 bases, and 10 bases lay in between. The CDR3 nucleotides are TGCGCCAGCAGCTATTTAGGAGTCTACAATGAGCAGTTCTTC. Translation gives CASSYLGVYNEQFF.

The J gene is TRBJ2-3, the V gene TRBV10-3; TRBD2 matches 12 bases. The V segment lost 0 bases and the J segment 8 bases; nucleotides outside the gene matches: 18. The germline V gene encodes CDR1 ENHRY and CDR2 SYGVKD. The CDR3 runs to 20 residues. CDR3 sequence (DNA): TGTGCCATCAGTGAGTCGTCTAGCGGGGGGGCCCCCCCTGGGTTAGGTACGCAGTATTTT. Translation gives CAISESSSGGAPPGLGTQYF.

CDR3 amino acids: CASKPGLANDYEQYF. The DNA for the CDR3 is TGTGCCAGCAAGCCGGGACTAGCTAACGACTACGAGCAGTACTTC. The chain has TRBV6-5 and TRBJ2-7, with 9 bases aligning to TRBD2. In germline, CDR1 is MNHEY, CDR2 SVGAGI. The CDR3 is 15 amino acids. With 7 bases clipped from V and 3 bases from J, the junction kept 10 bases outside the gene matches.

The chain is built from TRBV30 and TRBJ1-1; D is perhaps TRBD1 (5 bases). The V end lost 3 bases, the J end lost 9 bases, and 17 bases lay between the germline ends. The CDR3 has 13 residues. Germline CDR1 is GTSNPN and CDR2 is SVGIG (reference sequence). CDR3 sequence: CAWSSGPPPQAFF. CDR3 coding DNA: TGTGCCTGGAGCTCAGGGCCCCCGCCCCAAGCTTTCTTT. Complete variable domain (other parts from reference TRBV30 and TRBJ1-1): SQTIHQWPATLVQPVGSPLSLECTVEGTSNPNLYWYRQAAGRGLQLLFYSVGIGQISSEVPQNLSASRPQDRQFILSSKKLLLSDSGFYLCAWSSGPPPQAFFGQGTRLTVV.

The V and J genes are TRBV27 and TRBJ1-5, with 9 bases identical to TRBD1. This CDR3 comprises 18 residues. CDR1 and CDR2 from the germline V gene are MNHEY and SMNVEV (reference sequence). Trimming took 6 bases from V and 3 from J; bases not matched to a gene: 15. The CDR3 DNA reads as TGTGCCAGCAGAGCCCAAACCACAGGGGGCGTCCTCAATCAGCCCCAGCATTTT. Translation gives CASRAQTTGGVLNQPQHF.

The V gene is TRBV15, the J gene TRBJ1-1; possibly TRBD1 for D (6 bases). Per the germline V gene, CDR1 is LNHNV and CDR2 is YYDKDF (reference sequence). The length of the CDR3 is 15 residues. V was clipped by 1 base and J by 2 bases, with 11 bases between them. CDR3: CATSRATGLNTEAFF. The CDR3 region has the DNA TGTGCCACCAGCAGAGCGACAGGCTTAAACACTGAAGCTTTCTTT.

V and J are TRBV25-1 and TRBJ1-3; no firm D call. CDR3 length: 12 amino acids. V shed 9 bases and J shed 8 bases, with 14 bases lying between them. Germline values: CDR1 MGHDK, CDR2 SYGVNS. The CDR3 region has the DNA TGTGCCAGTCCTGACCAGCGACACACCATATATTTT. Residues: CASPDQRHTIYF.

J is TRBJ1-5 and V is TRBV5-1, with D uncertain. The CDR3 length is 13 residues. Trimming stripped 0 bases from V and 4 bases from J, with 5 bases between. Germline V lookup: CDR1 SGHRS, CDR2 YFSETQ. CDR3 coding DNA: TGCGCCAGCAGCTTGGCTTTGAATCAGCCCCAGCATTTT. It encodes CASSLALNQPQHF.

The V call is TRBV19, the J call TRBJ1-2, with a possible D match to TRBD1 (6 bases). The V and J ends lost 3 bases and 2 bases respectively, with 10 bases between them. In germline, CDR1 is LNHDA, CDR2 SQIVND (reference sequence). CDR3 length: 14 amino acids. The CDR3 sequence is CASSIPGANYGYTF. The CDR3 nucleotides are TGTGCCAGTAGTATCCCAGGGGCAAACTATGGCTACACCTTC.

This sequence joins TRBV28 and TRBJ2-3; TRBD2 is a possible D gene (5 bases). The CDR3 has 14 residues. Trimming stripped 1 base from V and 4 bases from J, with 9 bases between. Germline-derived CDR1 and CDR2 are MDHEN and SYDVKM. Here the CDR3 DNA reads TGTGCCAGCAGTTTATCCAGCGGCGCAGATACGCAGTATTTT. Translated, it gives CASSLSSGADTQYF.

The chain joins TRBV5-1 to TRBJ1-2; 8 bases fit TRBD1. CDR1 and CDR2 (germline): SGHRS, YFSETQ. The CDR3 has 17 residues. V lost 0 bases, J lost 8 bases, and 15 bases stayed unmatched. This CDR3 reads CASSLGDRSKGLEGYTF. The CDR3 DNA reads TGCGCCAGCAGCTTGGGGGACAGGAGTAAAGGCTTGGAAGGCTACACCTTC.

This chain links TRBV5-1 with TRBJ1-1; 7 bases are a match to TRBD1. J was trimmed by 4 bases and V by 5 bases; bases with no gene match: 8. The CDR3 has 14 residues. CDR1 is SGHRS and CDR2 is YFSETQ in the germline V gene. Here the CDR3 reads CASRDRPLGTEAFF. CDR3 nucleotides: TGCGCCAGCAGGGACAGGCCCTTGGGCACTGAAGCTTTCTTT.